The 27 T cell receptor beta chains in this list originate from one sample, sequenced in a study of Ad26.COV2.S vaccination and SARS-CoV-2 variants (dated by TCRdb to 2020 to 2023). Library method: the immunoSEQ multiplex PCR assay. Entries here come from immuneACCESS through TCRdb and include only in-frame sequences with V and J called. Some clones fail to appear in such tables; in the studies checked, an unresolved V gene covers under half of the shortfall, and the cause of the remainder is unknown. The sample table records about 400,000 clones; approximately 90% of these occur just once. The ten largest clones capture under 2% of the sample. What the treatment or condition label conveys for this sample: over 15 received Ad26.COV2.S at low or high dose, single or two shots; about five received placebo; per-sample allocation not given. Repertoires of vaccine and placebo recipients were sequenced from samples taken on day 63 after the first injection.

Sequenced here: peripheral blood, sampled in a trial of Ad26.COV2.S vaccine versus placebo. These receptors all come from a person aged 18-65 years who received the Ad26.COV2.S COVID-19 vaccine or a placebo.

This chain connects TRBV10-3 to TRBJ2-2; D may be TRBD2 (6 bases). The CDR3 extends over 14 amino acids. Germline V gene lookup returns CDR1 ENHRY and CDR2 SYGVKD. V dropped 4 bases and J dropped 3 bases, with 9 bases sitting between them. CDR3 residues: CAISAGTYTGELFF. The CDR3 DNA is TGTGCCATCAGTGCGGGGACTTACACCGGGGAGCTGTTTTTT.

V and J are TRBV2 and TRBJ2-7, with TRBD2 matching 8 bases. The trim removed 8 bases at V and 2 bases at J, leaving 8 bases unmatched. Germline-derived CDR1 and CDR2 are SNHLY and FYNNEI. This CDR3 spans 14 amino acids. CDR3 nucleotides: TGTGCCAGCGGCAGCGGGAGCTACCCCTACGAGCAGTACTTC. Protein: CASGSGSYPYEQYF.

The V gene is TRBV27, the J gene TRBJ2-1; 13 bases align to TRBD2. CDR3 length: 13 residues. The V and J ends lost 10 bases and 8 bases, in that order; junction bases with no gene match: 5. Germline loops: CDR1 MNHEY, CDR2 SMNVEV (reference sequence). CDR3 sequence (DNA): TGTGCCATCAGACTAGCGGGAGGTGATGAGCAGTTCTTC. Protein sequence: CAIRLAGGDEQFF.

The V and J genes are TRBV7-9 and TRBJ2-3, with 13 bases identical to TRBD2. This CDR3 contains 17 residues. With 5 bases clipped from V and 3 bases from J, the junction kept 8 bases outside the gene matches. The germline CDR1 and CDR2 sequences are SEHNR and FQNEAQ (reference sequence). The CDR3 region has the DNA TGTGCCAGCAGCCGGACTAGCGGGAGCGTGCGGACAGATACGCAGTATTTT. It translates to CASSRTSGSVRTDTQYF.

In DNA form, the CDR3 reads TGTGCCAGTACACTAGCGGTTGACGGGGAGCTGTTTTTT. Amino acid sequence: CASTLAVDGELFF. This sequence joins TRBV19 and TRBJ2-2, with TRBD2 matching over 8 bases. This CDR3 region has 13 residues. V was pared by 7 bases and J by 7 bases, with 5 bases of the junction left unmatched. Germline V CDR1 and CDR2: LNHDA, SQIVND (reference sequence).

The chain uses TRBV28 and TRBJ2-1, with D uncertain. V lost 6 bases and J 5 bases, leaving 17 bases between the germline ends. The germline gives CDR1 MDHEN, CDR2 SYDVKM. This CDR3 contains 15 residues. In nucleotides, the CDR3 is TGTGCCAGCAGAAGGTTAGACAATCGGGACAATGAGCAGTTCTTC. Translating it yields CASRRLDNRDNEQFF.

The CDR3 region is CASSQGTEGYTF. CDR3 in DNA: TGTGCCAGCAGCCAAGGGACAGAGGGCTACACCTTC. This chain links TRBV3-1 (or the pseudogene TRBV3-2) with TRBJ1-2; TRBD1 is a possible D gene (6 bases). The CDR3 is 12 amino acids. Germline V CDR1 and CDR2: LGHDT, YNNKEL (reference sequence). Deletions cut 1 base from V and 8 bases from J, with 8 bases between.

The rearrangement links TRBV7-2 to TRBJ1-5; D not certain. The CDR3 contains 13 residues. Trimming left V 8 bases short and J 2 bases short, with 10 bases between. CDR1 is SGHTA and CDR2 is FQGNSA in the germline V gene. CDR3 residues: CASGQDRNQPQHF. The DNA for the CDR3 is TGTGCCAGCGGTCAGGACCGCAATCAGCCCCAGCATTTT.

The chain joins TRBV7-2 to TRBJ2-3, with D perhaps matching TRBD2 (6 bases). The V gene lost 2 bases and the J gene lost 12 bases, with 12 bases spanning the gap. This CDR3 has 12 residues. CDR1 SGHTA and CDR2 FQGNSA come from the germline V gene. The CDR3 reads CASSLTTRAQYF. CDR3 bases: TGTGCCAGCAGCTTAACGACTAGGGCACAGTATTTT.

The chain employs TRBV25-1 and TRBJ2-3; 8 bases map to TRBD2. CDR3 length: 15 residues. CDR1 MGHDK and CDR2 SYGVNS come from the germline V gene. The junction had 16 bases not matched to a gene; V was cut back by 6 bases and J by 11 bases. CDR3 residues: CASSGGLGGDSKQYF. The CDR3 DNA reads TGTGCCAGCAGCGGGGGACTAGGCGGGGATAGTAAGCAGTATTTT.

CDR3 DNA: TGTGCCAGCAGTCCCCGACTAGCGGGGGACACCGGGGAGCTGTTTTTT. Its protein product is CASSPRLAGDTGELFF. V usage is TRBV28 and J usage is TRBJ2-2; 12 bases are a match to TRBD2. There are 16 residues in the CDR3. Germline V gene lookup returns CDR1 MDHEN and CDR2 SYDVKM. Trimming removed 5 bases from V and 3 bases from J; junction bases left unmatched: 4.

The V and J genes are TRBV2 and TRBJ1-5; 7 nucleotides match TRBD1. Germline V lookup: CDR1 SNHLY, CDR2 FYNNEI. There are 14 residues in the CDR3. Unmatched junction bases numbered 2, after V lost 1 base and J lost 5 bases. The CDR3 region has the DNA TGTGCCAGCAGTGAAGTAGGGGGCTATCAGCCCCAGCATTTT. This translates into CASSEVGGYQPQHF.

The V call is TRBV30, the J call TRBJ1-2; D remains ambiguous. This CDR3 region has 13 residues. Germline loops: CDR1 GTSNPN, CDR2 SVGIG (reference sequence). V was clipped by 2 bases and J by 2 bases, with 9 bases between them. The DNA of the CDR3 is TGTGCCTGGAGTTTCAGAGGGAACTATGGCTACACCTTC. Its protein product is CAWSFRGNYGYTF. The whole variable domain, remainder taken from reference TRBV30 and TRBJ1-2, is SQTIHQWPATLVQPVGSPLSLECTVEGTSNPNLYWYRQAAGRGLQLLFYSVGIGQISSEVPQNLSASRPQDRQFILSSKKLLLSDSGFYLCAWSFRGNYGYTFGSGTRLTVV.

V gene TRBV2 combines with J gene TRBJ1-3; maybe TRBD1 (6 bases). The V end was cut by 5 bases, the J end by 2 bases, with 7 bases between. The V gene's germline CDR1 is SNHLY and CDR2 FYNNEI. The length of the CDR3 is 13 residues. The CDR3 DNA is TGTGCCAGCAGTTCAGGGGCTGGAAACACCATATATTTT. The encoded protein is CASSSGAGNTIYF.

The DNA of the CDR3 is TGTGCCAGCAGTTCCCCGACAGGGCCAAGTTCACCCCTCCACTTT. Amino acids: CASSSPTGPSSPLHF. The chain recombines TRBV6-5 with TRBJ1-6; 7 nucleotides line up with TRBD1. V lost 4 bases and J lost 9; bases outside the gene matches: 9. CDR1 is MNHEY and CDR2 is SVGAGI in the germline V gene. The length of the CDR3 is 15 residues.

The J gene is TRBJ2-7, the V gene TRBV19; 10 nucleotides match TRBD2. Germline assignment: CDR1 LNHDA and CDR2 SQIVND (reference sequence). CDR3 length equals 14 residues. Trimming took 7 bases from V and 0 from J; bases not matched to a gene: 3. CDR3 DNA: TGTGCCAGTAAGAGGACTAGCGGCTCCTACGAGCAGTACTTC. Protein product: CASKRTSGSYEQYF. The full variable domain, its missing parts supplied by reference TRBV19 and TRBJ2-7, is DGGITQSPKYLFRKEGQNVTLSCEQNLNHDAMYWYRQDPGQGLRLIYYSQIVNDFQKGDIAEGYSVSREKKESFPLTVTSAQKNPTAFYLCASKRTSGSYEQYFGPGTRLTVT.

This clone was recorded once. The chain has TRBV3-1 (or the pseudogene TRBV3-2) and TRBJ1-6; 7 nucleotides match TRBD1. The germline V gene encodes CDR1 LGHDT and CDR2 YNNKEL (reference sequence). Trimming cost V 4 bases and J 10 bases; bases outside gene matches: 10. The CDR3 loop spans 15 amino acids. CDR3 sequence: CASSRRWDSGSPLHF. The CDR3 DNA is TGTGCCAGCAGCCGTAGATGGGACAGTGGGTCACCCCTCCACTTT.

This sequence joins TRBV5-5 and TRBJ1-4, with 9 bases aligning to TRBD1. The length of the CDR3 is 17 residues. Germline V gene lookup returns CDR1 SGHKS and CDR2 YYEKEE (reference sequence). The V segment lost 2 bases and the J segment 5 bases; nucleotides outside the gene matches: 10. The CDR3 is CASSFVRPGQGNEKLFF. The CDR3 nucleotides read TGTGCCAGCAGCTTTGTACGCCCGGGACAGGGAAATGAAAAACTGTTTTTT. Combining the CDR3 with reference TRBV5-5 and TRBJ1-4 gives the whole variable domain DAGVTQSPTHLIKTRGQQVTLRCSPISGHKSVSWYQQVLGQGPQFIFQYYEKEERGRGNFPDRFSARQFPNYSSELNVNALLLGDSALYLCASSFVRPGQGNEKLFFGSGTQLSVL.

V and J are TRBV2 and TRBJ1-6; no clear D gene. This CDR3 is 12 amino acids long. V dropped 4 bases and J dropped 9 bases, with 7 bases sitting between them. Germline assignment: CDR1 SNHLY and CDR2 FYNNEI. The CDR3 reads CASSGVVSPLHF. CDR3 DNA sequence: TGTGCCAGCAGTGGAGTCGTTTCACCCCTCCACTTT. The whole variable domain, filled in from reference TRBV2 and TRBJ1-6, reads EPEVTQTPSHQVTQMGQEVILRCVPISNHLYFYWYRQILGQKVEFLVSFYNNEISEKSEIFDDQFSVERPDGSNFTLKIRSTKLEDSAMYFCASSGVVSPLHFGNGTRLTVT.

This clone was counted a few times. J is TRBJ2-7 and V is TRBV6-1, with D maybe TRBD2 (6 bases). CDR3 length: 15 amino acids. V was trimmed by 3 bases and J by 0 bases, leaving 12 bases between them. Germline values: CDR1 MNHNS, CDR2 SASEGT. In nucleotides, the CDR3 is TGTGCCAGCAGTGATCAGGAGGGGTCCTCCTACGAGCAGTACTTC. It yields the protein CASSDQEGSSYEQYF.

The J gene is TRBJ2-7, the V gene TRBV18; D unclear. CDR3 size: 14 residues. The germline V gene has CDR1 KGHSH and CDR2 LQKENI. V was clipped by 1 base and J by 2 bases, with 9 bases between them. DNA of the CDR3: TGTGCCAGCTCACCACGGCTCGGTGCCTACGAGCAGTACTTC. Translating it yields CASSPRLGAYEQYF. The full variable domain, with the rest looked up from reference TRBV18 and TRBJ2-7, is NAGVMQNPRHLVRRRGQEARLRCSPMKGHSHVYWYRQLPEEGLKFMVYLQKENIIDESGMPKERFSAEFPKEGPSILRIQQVVRGDSAAYFCASSPRLGAYEQYFGPGTRLTVT.

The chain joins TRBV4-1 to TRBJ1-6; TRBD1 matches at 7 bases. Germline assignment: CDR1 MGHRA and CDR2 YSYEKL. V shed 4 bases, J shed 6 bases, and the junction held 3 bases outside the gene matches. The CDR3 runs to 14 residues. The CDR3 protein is CASSPRDSNSPLHF. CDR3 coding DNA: TGCGCCAGCAGCCCCCGGGACAGTAATTCACCCCTCCACTTT.

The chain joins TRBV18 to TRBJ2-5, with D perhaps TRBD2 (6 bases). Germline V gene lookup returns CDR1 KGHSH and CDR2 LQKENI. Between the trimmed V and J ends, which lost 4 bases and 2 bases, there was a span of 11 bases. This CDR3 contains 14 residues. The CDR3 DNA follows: TGTGCCAGCTCACGATCAGGACTACAAGAGACCCAGTACTTC. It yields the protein CASSRSGLQETQYF. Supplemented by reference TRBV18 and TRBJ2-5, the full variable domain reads NAGVMQNPRHLVRRRGQEARLRCSPMKGHSHVYWYRQLPEEGLKFMVYLQKENIIDESGMPKERFSAEFPKEGPSILRIQQVVRGDSAAYFCASSRSGLQETQYFGPGTRLLVL.

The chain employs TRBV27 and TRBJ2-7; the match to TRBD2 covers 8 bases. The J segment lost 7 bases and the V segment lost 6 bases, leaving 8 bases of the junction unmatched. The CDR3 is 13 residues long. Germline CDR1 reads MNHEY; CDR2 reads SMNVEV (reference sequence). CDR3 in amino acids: CASSRRGGWEQYF. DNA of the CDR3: TGTGCCAGCAGCCGCCGGGGGGGCTGGGAGCAGTACTTC.

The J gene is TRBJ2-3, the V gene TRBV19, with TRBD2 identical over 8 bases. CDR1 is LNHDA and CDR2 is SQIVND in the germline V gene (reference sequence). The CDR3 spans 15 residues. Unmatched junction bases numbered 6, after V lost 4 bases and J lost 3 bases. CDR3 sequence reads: CASSTGLARTDTQYF. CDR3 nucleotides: TGTGCCAGTAGTACAGGACTAGCCCGAACAGATACGCAGTATTTT.

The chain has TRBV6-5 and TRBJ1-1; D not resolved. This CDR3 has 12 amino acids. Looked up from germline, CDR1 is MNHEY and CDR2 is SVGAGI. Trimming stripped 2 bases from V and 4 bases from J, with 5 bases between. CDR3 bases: TGTGCCAGCAGTTACAAGGGCACTGAAGCTTTCTTT. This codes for CASSYKGTEAFF.

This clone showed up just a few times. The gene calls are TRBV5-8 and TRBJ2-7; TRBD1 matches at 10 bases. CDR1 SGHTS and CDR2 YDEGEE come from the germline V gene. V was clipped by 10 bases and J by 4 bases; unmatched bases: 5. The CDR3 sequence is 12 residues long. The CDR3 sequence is CAPRQGAYEQYF. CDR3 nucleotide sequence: TGTGCCCCTCGACAGGGGGCTTACGAGCAGTACTTC. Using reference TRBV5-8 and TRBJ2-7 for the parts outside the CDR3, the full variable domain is EAGVTQSPTHLIKTRGQQATLRCSPISGHTSVYWYQQALGLGLQFLLWYDEGEERNRGNFPPRFSGRQFPNYSSELNVNALELEDSALYLCAPRQGAYEQYFGPGTRLTVT.